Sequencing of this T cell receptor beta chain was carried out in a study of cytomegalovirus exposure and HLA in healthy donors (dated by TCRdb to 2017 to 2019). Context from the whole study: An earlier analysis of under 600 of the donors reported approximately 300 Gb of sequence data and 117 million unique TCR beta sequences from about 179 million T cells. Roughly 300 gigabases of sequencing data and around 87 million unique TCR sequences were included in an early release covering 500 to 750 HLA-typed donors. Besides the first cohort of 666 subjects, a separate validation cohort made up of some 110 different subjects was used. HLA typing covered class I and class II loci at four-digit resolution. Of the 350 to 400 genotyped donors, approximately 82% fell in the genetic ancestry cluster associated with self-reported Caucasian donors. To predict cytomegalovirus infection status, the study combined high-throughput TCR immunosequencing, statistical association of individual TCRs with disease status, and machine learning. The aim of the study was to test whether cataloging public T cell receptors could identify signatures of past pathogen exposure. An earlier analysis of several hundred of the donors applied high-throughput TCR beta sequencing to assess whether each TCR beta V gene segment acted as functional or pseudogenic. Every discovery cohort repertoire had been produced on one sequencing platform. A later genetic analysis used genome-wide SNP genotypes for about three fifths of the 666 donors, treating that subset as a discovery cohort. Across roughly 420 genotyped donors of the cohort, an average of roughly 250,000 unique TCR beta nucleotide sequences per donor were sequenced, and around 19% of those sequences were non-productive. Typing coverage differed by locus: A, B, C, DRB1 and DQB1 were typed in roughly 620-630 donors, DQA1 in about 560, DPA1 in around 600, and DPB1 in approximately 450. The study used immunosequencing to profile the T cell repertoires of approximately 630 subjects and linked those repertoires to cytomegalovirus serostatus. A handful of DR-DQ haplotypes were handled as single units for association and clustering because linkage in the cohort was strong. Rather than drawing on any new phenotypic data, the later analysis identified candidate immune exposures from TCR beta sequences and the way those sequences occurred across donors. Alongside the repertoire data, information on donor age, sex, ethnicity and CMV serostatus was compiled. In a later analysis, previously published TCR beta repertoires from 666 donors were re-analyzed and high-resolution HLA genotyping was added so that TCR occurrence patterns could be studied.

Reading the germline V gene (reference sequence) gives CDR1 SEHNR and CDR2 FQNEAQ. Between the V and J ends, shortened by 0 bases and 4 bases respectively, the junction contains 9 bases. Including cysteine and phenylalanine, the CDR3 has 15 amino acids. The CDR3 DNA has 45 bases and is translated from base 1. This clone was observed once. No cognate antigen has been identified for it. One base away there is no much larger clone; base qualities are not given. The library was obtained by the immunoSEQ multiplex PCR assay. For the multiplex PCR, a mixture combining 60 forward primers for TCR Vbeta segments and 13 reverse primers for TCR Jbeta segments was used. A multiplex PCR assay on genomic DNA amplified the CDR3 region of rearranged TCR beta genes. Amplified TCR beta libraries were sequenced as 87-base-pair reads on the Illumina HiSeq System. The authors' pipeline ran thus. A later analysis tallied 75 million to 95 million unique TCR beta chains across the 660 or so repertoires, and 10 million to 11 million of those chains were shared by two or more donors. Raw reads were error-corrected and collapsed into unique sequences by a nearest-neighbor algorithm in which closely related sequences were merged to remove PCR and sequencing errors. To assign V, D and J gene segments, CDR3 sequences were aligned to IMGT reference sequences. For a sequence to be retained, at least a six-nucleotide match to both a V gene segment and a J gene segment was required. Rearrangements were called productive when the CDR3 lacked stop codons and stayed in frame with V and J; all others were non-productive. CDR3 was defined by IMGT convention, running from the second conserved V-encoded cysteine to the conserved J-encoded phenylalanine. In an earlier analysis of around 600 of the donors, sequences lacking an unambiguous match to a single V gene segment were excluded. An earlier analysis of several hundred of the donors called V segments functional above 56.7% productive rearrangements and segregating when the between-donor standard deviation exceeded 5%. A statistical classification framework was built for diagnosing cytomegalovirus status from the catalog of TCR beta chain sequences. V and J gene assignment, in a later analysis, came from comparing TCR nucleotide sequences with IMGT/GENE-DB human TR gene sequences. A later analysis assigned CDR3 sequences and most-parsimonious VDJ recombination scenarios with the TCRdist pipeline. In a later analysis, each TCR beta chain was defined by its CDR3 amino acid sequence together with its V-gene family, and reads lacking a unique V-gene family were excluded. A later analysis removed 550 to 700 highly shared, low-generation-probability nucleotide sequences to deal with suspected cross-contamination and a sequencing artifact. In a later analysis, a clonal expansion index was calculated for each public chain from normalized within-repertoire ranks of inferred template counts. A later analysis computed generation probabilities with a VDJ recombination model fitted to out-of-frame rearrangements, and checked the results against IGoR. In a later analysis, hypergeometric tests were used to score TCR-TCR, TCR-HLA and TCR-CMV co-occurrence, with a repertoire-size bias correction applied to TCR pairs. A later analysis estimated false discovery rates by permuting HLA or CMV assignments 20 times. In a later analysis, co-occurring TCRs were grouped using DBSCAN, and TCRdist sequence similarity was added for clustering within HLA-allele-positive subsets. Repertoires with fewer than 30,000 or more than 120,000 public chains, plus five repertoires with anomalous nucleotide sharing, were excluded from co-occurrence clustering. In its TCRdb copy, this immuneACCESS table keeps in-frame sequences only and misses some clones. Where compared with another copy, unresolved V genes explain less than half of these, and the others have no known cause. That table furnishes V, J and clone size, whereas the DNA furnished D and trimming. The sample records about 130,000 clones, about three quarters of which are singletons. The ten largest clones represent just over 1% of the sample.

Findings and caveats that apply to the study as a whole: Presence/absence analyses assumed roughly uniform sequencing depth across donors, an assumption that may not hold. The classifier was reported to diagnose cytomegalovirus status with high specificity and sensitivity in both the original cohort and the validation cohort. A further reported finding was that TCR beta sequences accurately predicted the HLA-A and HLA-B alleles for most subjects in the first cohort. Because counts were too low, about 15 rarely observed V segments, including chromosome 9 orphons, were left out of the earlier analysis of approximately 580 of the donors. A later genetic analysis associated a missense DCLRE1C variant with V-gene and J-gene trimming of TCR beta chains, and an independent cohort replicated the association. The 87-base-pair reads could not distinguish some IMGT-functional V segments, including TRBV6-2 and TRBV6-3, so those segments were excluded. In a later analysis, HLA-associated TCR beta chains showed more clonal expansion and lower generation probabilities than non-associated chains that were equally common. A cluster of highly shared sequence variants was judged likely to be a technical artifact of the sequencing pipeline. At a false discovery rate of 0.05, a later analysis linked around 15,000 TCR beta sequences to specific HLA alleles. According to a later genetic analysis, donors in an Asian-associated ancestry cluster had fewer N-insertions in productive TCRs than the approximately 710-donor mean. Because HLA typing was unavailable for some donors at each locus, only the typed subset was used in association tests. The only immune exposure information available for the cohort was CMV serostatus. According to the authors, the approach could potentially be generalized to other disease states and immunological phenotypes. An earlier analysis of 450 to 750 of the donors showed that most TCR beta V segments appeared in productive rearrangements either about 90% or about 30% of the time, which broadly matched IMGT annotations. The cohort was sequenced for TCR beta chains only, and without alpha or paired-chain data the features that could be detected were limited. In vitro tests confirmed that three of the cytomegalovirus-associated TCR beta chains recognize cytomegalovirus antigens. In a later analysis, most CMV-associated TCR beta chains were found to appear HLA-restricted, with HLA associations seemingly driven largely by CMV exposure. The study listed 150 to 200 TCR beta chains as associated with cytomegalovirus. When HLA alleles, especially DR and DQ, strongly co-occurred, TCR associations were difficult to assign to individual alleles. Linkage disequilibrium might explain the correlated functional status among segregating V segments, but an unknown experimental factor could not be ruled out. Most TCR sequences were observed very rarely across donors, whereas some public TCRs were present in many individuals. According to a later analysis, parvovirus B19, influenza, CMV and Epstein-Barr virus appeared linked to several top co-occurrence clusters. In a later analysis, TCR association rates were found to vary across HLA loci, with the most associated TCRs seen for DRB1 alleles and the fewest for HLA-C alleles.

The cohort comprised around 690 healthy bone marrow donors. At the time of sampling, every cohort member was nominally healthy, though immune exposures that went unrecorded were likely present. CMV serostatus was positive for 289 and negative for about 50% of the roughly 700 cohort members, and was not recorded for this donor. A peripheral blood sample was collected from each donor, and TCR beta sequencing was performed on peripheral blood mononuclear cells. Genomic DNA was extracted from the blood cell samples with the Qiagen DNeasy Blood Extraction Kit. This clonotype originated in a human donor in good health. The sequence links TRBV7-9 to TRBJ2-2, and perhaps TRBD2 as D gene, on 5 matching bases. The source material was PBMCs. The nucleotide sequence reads TGTGCCAGCAGCTTAGCGTTGGAGGTCACCGGGGAGCTGTTTTTT. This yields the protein CASSLALEVTGELFF.